The rows below give T cell receptor beta chains drawn from one sample of a study of OX40 agonist ivuxolimab in advanced cancers. The protocol was immunoSEQ multiplex PCR, while the TCRdb copy is restricted to in-frame clones and leaves out a portion. The sample lists tens of thousands of clones; around 82% were seen once. The sequencing here drew on CD4+ or CD8+ T cells sorted from blood, taken in a trial of the OX40 agonist ivuxolimab. These receptors originate from an adult with an advanced solid tumor such as melanoma, head and neck, liver or kidney cancer. Each CDR3 is given with its conserved first and last residue. D genes are given only for firm matches. Only some rows state a clone size, as once, few, many or a class for expanded clones.

J gene,D gene,clone size,V gene,CDR3 protein,CDR3 DNA
TRBJ2-2,TRBD1,.,TRBV6-5,CASSYRQGHTGELFF,TGTGCCAGCAGTTACCGACAGGGCCACACCGGGGAGCTGTTTTTT
TRBJ1-4,.,.,TRBV6-1,CASRQAGGFGEKLFF,TGTGCCAGCAGACAGGCAGGCGGTTTTGGTGAAAAACTGTTTTTT
TRBJ1-6,.,.,TRBV2,CASSHDINNSPLHF,TGTGCCAGCAGCCATGACATCAATAATTCACCCCTCCACTTT
TRBJ2-1,TRBD2,.,TRBV14,CASRHLAANERFF,TGTGCCAGCAGGCATCTAGCGGCCAATGAGCGGTTCTTC
TRBJ2-5,.,.,TRBV6-1,CASSEAGGRLETQYF,TGTGCCAGCAGTGAAGCCGGGGGCCGCCTAGAGACCCAGTACTTC
TRBJ1-1,.,.,TRBV7-3,CASSPQGFDTEAFF,TGTGCCAGCAGCCCCCAGGGTTTCGACACTGAAGCTTTCTTT
TRBJ2-7,TRBD2,few,TRBV19,CASSIGLAGPTYEQYF,TGTGCCAGTAGTATAGGACTAGCGGGGCCGACCTACGAGCAGTACTTC
TRBJ1-5,.,.,TRBV18,CASSTVGGDQPQHF,TGTGCCAGCTCGACCGTTGGGGGCGATCAGCCCCAGCATTTT
TRBJ2-5,.,.,TRBV10-3,CAISGGRDETQYF,TGTGCCATCAGTGGGGGTCGGGATGAGACCCAGTACTTC
TRBJ1-6,.,few,TRBV7-2,CASSLRGYNSPLHF,TGTGCCAGCAGCTTGAGGGGATATAATTCACCCCTCCACTTT
TRBJ1-4,.,once,TRBV18,CASSPIAQRDEKLFF,TGTGCCAGCTCACCAATAGCCCAAAGGGATGAAAAACTGTTTTTT
TRBJ2-7,.,.,TRBV4-1,CASSQDVGVGEQYF,TGCGCCAGCAGCCAGGACGTGGGGGTGGGGGAGCAGTACTTC
TRBJ1-5,TRBD1,.,TRBV29-1,CSVQQGIGNQPQHF,TGCAGCGTCCAACAGGGGATTGGTAATCAGCCCCAGCATTTT
TRBJ1-6,.,.,TRBV6-6,CASSYSPEVRSPLHF,TGTGCCAGCAGTTACTCGCCAGAAGTAAGGTCACCCCTCCACTTT
TRBJ2-7,.,.,TRBV27,CASSPVGHRRARSYEQYF,TGTGCCAGCAGCCCAGTGGGACACAGGAGGGCACGTTCCTACGAGCAGTACTTC